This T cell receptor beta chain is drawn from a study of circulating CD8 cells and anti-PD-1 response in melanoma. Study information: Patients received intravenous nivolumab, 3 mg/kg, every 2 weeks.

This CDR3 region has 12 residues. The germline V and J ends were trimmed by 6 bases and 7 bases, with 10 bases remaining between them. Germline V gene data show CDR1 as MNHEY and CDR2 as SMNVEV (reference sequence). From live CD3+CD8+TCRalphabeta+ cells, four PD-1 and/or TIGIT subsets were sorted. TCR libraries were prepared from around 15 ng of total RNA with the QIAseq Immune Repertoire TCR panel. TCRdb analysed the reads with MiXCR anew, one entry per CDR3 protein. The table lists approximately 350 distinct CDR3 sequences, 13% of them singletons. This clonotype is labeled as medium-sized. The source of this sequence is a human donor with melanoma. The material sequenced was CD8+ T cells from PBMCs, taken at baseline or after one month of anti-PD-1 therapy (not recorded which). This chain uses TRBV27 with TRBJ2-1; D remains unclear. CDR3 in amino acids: CASSILGNEQFF. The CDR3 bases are TGTGCCAGCAGCATCTTGGGGAATGAGCAGTTCTTC.